Sequencing of this TCR beta chain was carried out in a study of blood T cell repertoires in COVID-19. Sequenced by immunoSEQ multiplex PCR; TCRdb stores in-frame clones only, minus some. Seen here are 95,000 to 150,000 clones, approximately 87% observed once, and the top ten hold almost 30%. This clone was seen more than once but under ten times. Other nucleotide sequences from this sample produce the same CDR3. V gave up 5 bases and J gave up 3 bases; unmatched junction bases: 9. The V gene's germline CDR1 is SGHKS and CDR2 YYEKEE (reference sequence). The CDR3 length is 16 residues. The TCR comes from a woman in her sixties or seventies with acute or convalescent COVID-19. The V and J genes are TRBV5-5 and TRBJ2-2; 8 nucleotides match TRBD1. The sequenced sample consisted of peripheral blood. The CDR3 loop reads CASSPARGRDTGELFF. Here the CDR3 DNA reads TGTGCCAGCAGTCCAGCCAGGGGGCGCGACACCGGGGAGCTGTTTTTT.